This T cell receptor beta chain was captured in a study of breast tumors, draining lymph nodes, adjacent tissues. General observations from the study: That most tumor T cells come from lymph nodes remained unproven. Tumor and nontumor repertoires were significantly more similar in luminal-like than in basal-like breast cancer. Most tumor T cells seemingly derive from lymph node, then expand in tumor. Tumor repertoires ranked between lymph nodes and nontumor tissue in diversity, with V and J gene preferences.

TCRdb recomputed calls from the multiplex PCR reads with MiXCR, one row per CDR3 protein. Seen here are 130,000 or so distinct CDR3 sequences, approximately 32% observed once, and the top ten hold around 2.3%. The CDR3 extends over 14 amino acids. Germline trimming cut 8 bases from V and 5 bases from J; bases unmatched to any gene: 10. Germline V gene data show CDR1 as LNHNV and CDR2 as YYDKDF (reference sequence). Samples came from axillary lymph nodes draining the breast cancer. This clonotype was observed at least ten times. Its antigen is unknown. This chain connects TRBV15 to TRBJ1-2, with 8 bases fitting TRBD1. This TCR came from a female donor with breast cancer. Some clones in this sample may be carry-over from other donors' samples. Material: axillary lymph node tissue. The CDR3: CATGGNRGVYGYTF. CDR3 in DNA: TGTGCCACCGGGGGGAACAGGGGGGTGTATGGCTACACCTTC.